A selection of T cell receptor beta chains follows, all from one sample in a study of radiotherapy plus CTLA-4 blockade in lung cancer. TCRdb's copy holds only in-frame clones and misses some; the assay was immunoSEQ multiplex PCR. Of some 110,000 clones listed, about 80% are singletons. The sequenced sample was peripheral blood, obtained from a patient treated with radiotherapy plus ipilimumab. All receptors come from a human donor with non-small cell lung cancer that progressed on radiotherapy plus ipilimumab. Some clones in this sample may be carry-over from other donors' samples. CDR3s include the opening cysteine and the closing phenylalanine or tryptophan.

v_call	j_call	cdr3_length	cdr3_aa
TRBV6-1	TRBJ2-5	14	CASSPEVVQETQYF
TRBV2	TRBJ2-7	15	CASSLQGLSIYEQYF
TRBV7-9	TRBJ2-7	13	CASSYKGADEQYF
TRBV5-1	TRBJ2-7	14	CASSSQASLYEQYF
TRBV5-1	TRBJ2-1	15	CASSSLAGSYNEQFF
TRBV7-9	TRBJ1-4	18	CASSLGLTPFGTNEKLFF
TRBV2	TRBJ2-7	12	CASSEQGYEQYF
TRBV9	TRBJ2-7	15	CASSVMGARRNEQYF
TRBV6-1	TRBJ2-7	15	CASSQWWSETYEQYF
TRBV2	TRBJ2-1	12	CASSVGQGEQFF
TRBV7-9	TRBJ2-1	14	CASSAPGNDNEQFF
TRBV7-8	TRBJ2-7	14	CASSSGQGPYEQYF
TRBV30	TRBJ1-3	15	CAWSVQPGAGNTIYF
TRBV7-2	TRBJ1-3	14	CASNRRGTGNTIYF
TRBV4-3	TRBJ2-3	20	CASSQDVGLAGHSSTDTQYF
TRBV5-1	TRBJ1-5	18	CASSLGTGGARGNQPQHF
TRBV20-1	TRBJ2-1	11	CSALFGYEQFF
TRBV6-6	TRBJ2-1	14	CASSGTSFGNEQFF
TRBV7-8	TRBJ2-7	13	CASSFSGVAEQYF
TRBV18	TRBJ1-4	15	CASSPRRGGNEKLFF
TRBV19	TRBJ2-2	14	CASSGTGGTGELFF
TRBV9	TRBJ2-1	13	CASSVAPSREQFF
TRBV6-5	TRBJ2-7	14	CASSYTGSSYEQYF
TRBV29-1	TRBJ1-2	12	CSVVRTNYGYTF
TRBV5-5	TRBJ1-2	15	CASSINDRLNYGYTF
TRBV5-5	TRBJ1-2	15	CASSRDFIGDYGYTF
TRBV29-1	TRBJ2-5	13	CSVEFSGVETQYF